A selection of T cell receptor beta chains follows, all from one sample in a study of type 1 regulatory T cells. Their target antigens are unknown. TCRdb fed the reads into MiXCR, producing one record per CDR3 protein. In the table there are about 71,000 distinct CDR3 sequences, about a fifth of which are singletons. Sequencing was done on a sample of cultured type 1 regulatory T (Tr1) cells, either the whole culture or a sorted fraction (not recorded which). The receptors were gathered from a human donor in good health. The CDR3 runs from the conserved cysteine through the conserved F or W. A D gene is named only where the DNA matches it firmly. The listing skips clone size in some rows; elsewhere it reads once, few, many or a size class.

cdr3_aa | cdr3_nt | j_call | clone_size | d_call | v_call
CASSPGTVNEQFF | TGCGCCAGCAGCCCGGGGACGGTCAATGAGCAGTTCTTC | TRBJ2-1 | few | . | TRBV5-1
CASSLGGLASETQYF | TGCGCCAGCAGCTTGGGGGGACTAGCGTCCGAGACCCAGTACTTC | TRBJ2-5 | . | TRBD2 | TRBV5-1
CASSWGQGNTEAFF | TGTGCCAGCAGCTGGGGACAGGGGAACACTGAAGCTTTCTTT | TRBJ1-1 | . | TRBD1 | TRBV12-3/TRBV12-4
CATSDMREQFF | TGTGCCACCAGTGATATGAGGGAGCAGTTCTTC | TRBJ2-1 | many | . | TRBV24-1
CASSVNRGSSPLHF | TGTGCCAGCAGTGTTAACAGGGGAAGCTCACCCCTCCACTTT | TRBJ1-6 | few | TRBD1 | TRBV6-1
CASSPTGGGTYF | TGTGCCAGCAGCCCGACAGGCGGGGGTACGTACTTC | TRBJ2-7 | . | . | TRBV3-1
CSARAPGTGSYEQYF | TGCAGTGCTAGAGCTCCCGGGACAGGGTCCTACGAGCAGTACTTC | TRBJ2-7 | . | TRBD1 | TRBV20-1
CASSFGTGSILNTEAFF | TGCGCCAGCAGCTTCGGGACAGGGTCGATCCTGAACACTGAAGCTTTCTTT | TRBJ1-1 | . | TRBD1 | TRBV5-1
CASSTGSGEQYF | TGTGCCAGCAGCACTGGGTCGGGCGAGCAGTACTTC | TRBJ2-7 | . | . | TRBV7-3
CSASTSSIYEQYF | TGCAGTGCTAGTACGTCCTCCATCTACGAGCAGTACTTC | TRBJ2-7 | . | . | TRBV20-1
CASSSRTGRGAADTQYF | TGTGCCAGCAGCTCTAGGACAGGGCGCGGGGCAGCAGATACGCAGTATTTT | TRBJ2-3 | . | TRBD1 | TRBV7-2
CASSLLPTLIAGGRNTGELFF | TGTGCCAGCAGTCTACTTCCGACCCTAATAGCGGGAGGGAGGAACACCGGGGAGCTGTTTTTT | TRBJ2-2 | . | TRBD2 | TRBV7-2
CASSSYIGGSTDTQYF | TGTGCCAGCAGTTCCTATATCGGGGGAAGCACAGATACGCAGTATTTT | TRBJ2-3 | . | . | TRBV27
CATRDRSTGELFF | TGTGCCACCAGGGACAGGTCCACCGGGGAGCTGTTTTTT | TRBJ2-2 | . | TRBD1 | TRBV10-3
CASSSPNEQFF | TGTGCCAGCAGTTCACCTAATGAGCAGTTCTTC | TRBJ2-1 | few | . | TRBV28
CSASRGPYEQYF | TGCAGTGCTAGTCGGGGGCCCTACGAGCAGTACTTC | TRBJ2-7 | . | . | TRBV20-1
CSAHREETQYF | TGCAGTGCGCACAGGGAAGAGACCCAGTACTTC | TRBJ2-5 | few | . | TRBV20-1
CASSPSPSGELFF | TGTGCCAGCAGCCCTTCACCAAGCGGGGAGCTGTTTTTT | TRBJ2-2 | few | . | TRBV3-1
CASTQGDSGREKLFF | TGTGCCAGCACCCAGGGCGACTCGGGGCGTGAAAAACTGTTTTTT | TRBJ1-4 | few | . | TRBV28
CASSIRTGGYTEAFF | TGTGCCAGTAGTATCCGGACAGGGGGCTACACTGAAGCTTTCTTT | TRBJ1-1 | . | TRBD1 | TRBV19
CATTRTGTHEQFF | TGTGCCACCACGAGGACAGGGACCCATGAGCAGTTCTTC | TRBJ2-1 | few | TRBD1 | TRBV24-1
CASSRQGAGGELFF | TGTGCCAGCAGCAGACAGGGGGCAGGCGGGGAGCTGTTTTTT | TRBJ2-2 | many | TRBD1 | TRBV11-2
CASSPTRSRPELFF | TGTGCCAGCAGCCCAACAAGGAGTCGACCGGAGCTGTTTTTT | TRBJ2-2 | many | . | TRBV6-1
CASSSPGGIENIQYF | TGTGCCAGCAGCTCTCCCGGGGGGATCGAAAACATTCAGTACTTC | TRBJ2-4 | many | TRBD2 | TRBV5-5
CASSPPGGPSYEQYF | TGTGCCAGCTCACCCCCGGGGGGGCCTTCGTACGAGCAGTACTTC | TRBJ2-7 | . | TRBD2 | TRBV18
CASSAQGGEKLFF | TGTGCCAGCAGTGCCCAGGGTGGCGAAAAACTGTTTTTT | TRBJ1-4 | once | . | TRBV2
CASSLNSPGANVLTF | TGCGCCAGCAGCCTGAACTCCCCTGGGGCCAACGTCCTGACTTTC | TRBJ2-6 | few | . | TRBV5-1
CAISAQGTDTQYF | TGTGCCATCAGTGCCCAGGGTACAGATACGCAGTATTTT | TRBJ2-3 | . | . | TRBV10-3